A single sample is the source of the 8 T cell receptor beta chains below, sequenced in a study of technical replicates of blood from a handful of donors. Generated by immunoSEQ multiplex PCR, the TCRdb table keeps only in-frame clones and is missing some. The data contain 67,000 or so clones, around 95% of them singletons. The sequenced sample was T cells isolated from PBMCs. The receptors were gathered from a human donor in good health.

The chain links TRBV18 to TRBJ2-5, with D possibly being TRBD2 (6 bases). The germline V gene encodes CDR1 KGHSH and CDR2 LQKENI. V lost 2 bases and J lost 4, with 17 bases in between. This CDR3 is built from 16 residues. CDR3 sequence (DNA): TGTGCCAGCTCACCAACGGGAGTCGCAGTAGGAGAGACCCAGTACTTC. This codes for CASSPTGVAVGETQYF.

This chain joins TRBV15 and TRBJ2-7; 14 bases line up with TRBD2. The germline gives CDR1 LNHNV, CDR2 YYDKDF (reference sequence). CDR3 length: 17 residues. The V segment lost 4 bases and the J segment 5 bases; nucleotides outside the gene matches: 10. The CDR3 coding sequence is TGTGCCACCAGCACGGGAGGGACTAGCGGGAGCTATGACGAGCAGTACTTC. Translated, it gives CATSTGGTSGSYDEQYF.

This rearrangement joins TRBV7-9 to TRBJ2-7, with TRBD1 identical over 9 bases. Germline CDR1 reads SEHNR; CDR2 reads FQNEAQ (reference sequence). With V trimmed by 6 bases and J by 6 bases, 3 bases remained unmatched. The CDR3 loop spans 12 amino acids. CDR3 bases: TGTGCCAGCAGGTCGACAGGGGGCGAGCAGTACTTC. Its translation: CASRSTGGEQYF.

The chain carries TRBV7-3 and TRBJ1-3; D may be TRBD1 (5 bases). The V and J ends lost 5 bases and 2 bases respectively, with 10 bases between them. The CDR3 is 14 residues long. The germline CDR1 and CDR2 sequences are SGHTA and FQGTGA. The CDR3 reads CASSPGSPGNTIYF. DNA for the CDR3: TGTGCCAGCAGCCCAGGGTCCCCTGGAAACACCATATATTTT. The variable domain in full, completed from reference TRBV7-3 and TRBJ1-3, reads GAGVSQTPSNKVTEKGKYVELRCDPISGHTALYWYRQSLGQGPEFLIYFQGTGAADDSGLPNDRFFAVRPEGSVSTLKIQRTERGDSAVYLCASSPGSPGNTIYFGEGSWLTVV.

This chain links TRBV11-3 with TRBJ2-4; 7 bases align to TRBD1. Germline CDR1 reads SGHNT; CDR2 reads YENEEA. V dropped 6 bases and J dropped 6; count of bases not matched to a gene: 8. CDR3 size: 14 residues. Here the CDR3 reads CASSPRDRINIQYF. The CDR3 coding sequence is TGTGCCAGCAGTCCTAGGGACAGAATAAACATTCAGTACTTC.

The chain joins TRBV2 to TRBJ2-7; D gene uncertain. The V end was cut by 1 base, the J end by 3 bases, with 10 bases between. From germline, CDR1 is SNHLY and CDR2 FYNNEI. This CDR3 is built from 14 residues. The CDR3 nucleotides read TGTGCCAGCAGTGAAGGTGGCCAGTTCTACGAGCAGTACTTC. As protein: CASSEGGQFYEQYF.

V usage is TRBV6-5 and J usage is TRBJ2-3, with D possibly TRBD2 on 6 matching bases. The CDR3 length is 15 residues. The germline V gene has CDR1 MNHEY and CDR2 SVGAGI. Trimming stripped 0 bases from V and 8 bases from J, with 15 bases between. This chain's CDR3 is CASSYSRGPGGTQYF. CDR3 bases: TGTGCCAGCAGTTACTCTAGAGGCCCCGGGGGTACGCAGTATTTT.

The chain combines TRBV9 with TRBJ1-1; D call uncertain. The CDR3 has 13 residues. The germline CDR1 and CDR2 sequences are SGDLS and YYNGEE. Trimming cost V 7 bases and J 1 base, with 11 bases left between them. CDR3 residues: CASGPTANTEAFF. In DNA form, the CDR3 reads TGTGCCAGCGGCCCAACAGCGAACACTGAAGCTTTCTTT.